The 25 T cell receptor beta chains presented below share a single source sample, sequenced in a study of vaccination and CD4 T cells after COVID-19 (dated by TCRdb to the early 2020s). The treatment or condition label of this sample denotes: roughly 10-day PBMC culture with coronavirus spike peptide pools or control peptides (ViraFEST assay). The antigens of these receptors remain unknown. Receptor amplification or capture employed PCR. Sequencer: Illumina iSeq 100. DNA from cultured CD4+ T cells underwent TCR sequencing with the Oncomine TCR Beta short-read assay at the Johns Hopkins FTIC core. Clones were called with MiXCR by TCRdb after fastp trimmed the public reads at Q25, and only in-frame beta chains were retained. Entries that share a CDR3 protein sequence are merged under the most common genes and DNA. The sample includes about 13,000 distinct CDR3 sequences, with around 40% observed a single time. Clones ranked in the top ten supply approximately 15% of the sample.

The specimen sequenced was cultured CD4+ T cells from blood. Source of these receptors: a human donor with COVID-19.

The V and J genes are TRBV9 and TRBJ2-5, with D possibly TRBD1 on 6 matching bases. This CDR3 contains 15 residues. The germline V gene has CDR1 SGDLS and CDR2 YYNGEE. Trimming stripped 4 bases from V and 0 bases from J, with 13 bases between. The CDR3: CASSTSGTHQETQYF. The CDR3 coding sequence is TGTGCCAGCAGCACATCCGGGACACACCAAGAGACCCAGTACTTC.

CDR3 in amino acids: CASSQSGGARTGELFF. The CDR3 bases are TGTGCCAGCAGTCAAAGCGGGGGGGCGAGAACCGGGGAGCTGTTTTTT. This chain connects TRBV6-2 or TRBV6-3 to TRBJ2-2, with 10 bases aligning to TRBD2. V lost 5 bases and J lost 5; bases outside the gene matches: 8. This CDR3 comprises 16 residues. Germline values: CDR1 MNHEY, CDR2 SVGEGT.

On this clonotype itself: A read error may produce the germline difference seen at one junction end. This chain connects TRBV7-7 to TRBJ2-5, with D possibly TRBD2 on 7 matching bases. There are 15 residues in the CDR3. Germline loops: CDR1 SSHAT, CDR2 FNYEAQ (reference sequence). CDR3 DNA sequence: TGTGCTAGCAGCTTAATCGGGGGGCCCCAAGAGACCCAGTACTTC. Translated: CASSLIGGPQETQYF. Full variable domain (outside the CDR3, taken from reference TRBV7-7 and TRBJ2-5): GAGVSQSPRYKVTKRGQDVTLRCDPISSHATLYWYQQALGQGPEFLTYFNYEAQPDKSGLPSDRFSAERPEGSISTLTIQRTEQRDSAMYRCASSLIGGPQETQYFGPGTRLLVL.

The J gene is TRBJ2-5, the V gene TRBV21-1; TRBD1, the table's D call, was not compared with the DNA. TRBV21-1 is deemed a pseudogene. The CDR3 runs to 16 residues. The CDR3 sequence is CASSKAGAGGQETQYF. The CDR3 DNA reads TGTGCCAGCAGCAAAGCGGGCGCGGGGGGACAAGAGACCCAGTACTTC.

DNA of the CDR3: TGTGCCACCAGCAGAGGGCGGACAGGCTACGAGCAGTACTTC. Protein product: CATSRGRTGYEQYF. The J gene is TRBJ2-7, the V gene TRBV15; 7 bases match TRBD1. J was trimmed by 3 bases and V by 1 base; bases with no gene match: 3. The length of the CDR3 is 14 residues. Germline CDR1 reads LNHNV; CDR2 reads YYDKDF (reference sequence).

This chain connects TRBV20-1 to TRBJ2-3; D unresolved. The CDR3 covers 14 residues. The V end was cut by 3 bases, the J end by 2 bases, with 12 bases between. Germline V lookup: CDR1 DFQATT, CDR2 SNEGSKA (reference sequence). The CDR3 DNA follows: TGCAGTGCTAGGACCGGGTCAAACACAGATACGCAGTATTTT. Its protein is CSARTGSNTDTQYF.

The genes are TRBV29-1 and TRBJ2-5, with 7 bases matching TRBD1. Germline V gene sequence: CDR1 SQVTM, CDR2 ANQGSEA. The V and J ends lost 4 bases and 5 bases, in that order; junction bases with no gene match: 10. The CDR3 covers 14 residues. The chain's CDR3 is CSVVSKGGDETQYF. The CDR3 DNA follows: TGCAGCGTTGTATCTAAAGGGGGCGACGAGACCCAGTACTTC.

V gene TRBV20-1 combines with J gene TRBJ2-4, with D hard to call. The germline CDR1 and CDR2 sequences are DFQATT and SNEGSKA (reference sequence). Trimming stripped 6 bases from V and 0 bases from J, with 12 bases between. The CDR3 contains 14 residues. CDR3: CSAAPSAAKNIQYF. The CDR3 nucleotides are TGCAGTGCAGCTCCTAGTGCAGCCAAAAACATTCAGTACTTC.

This clonotype was counted between two and nine times. The V call is TRBV20-1, the J call TRBJ1-5; D ambiguous. Trimming removed 1 base at V and 4 bases at J, with 5 bases between. CDR3 length: 12 amino acids. Germline loops: CDR1 DFQATT, CDR2 SNEGSKA (reference sequence). Here the CDR3 DNA reads TGCAGTGCTAGAGCGGAGAATCAGCCCCAGCATTTT. This encodes CSARAENQPQHF.

By share, this clonotype ranks as large. The chain is built from TRBV7-2 and TRBJ1-5, with D maybe TRBD1 (6 bases). The CDR3 totals 15 residues. In germline, CDR1 is SGHTA, CDR2 FQGNSA. Trimming took off 5 bases at V and 6 bases at J, with 17 bases between the two ends. CDR3 nucleotides: TGTGCCAGCAGCGAGCAGGGGAGTCGAAGTCAGCCCCAGCATTTT. This sequence encodes CASSEQGSRSQPQHF.

CDR3 nucleotides: TGCGCCAGCAGCTTGGGGCCTACCCCGGGGGAGACCCAGTACTTC. This gives the protein CASSLGPTPGETQYF. The chain uses TRBV5-1 and TRBJ2-5, with D possibly TRBD2 on 5 matching bases. Trimming left V 0 bases short and J 5 bases short, with 14 bases between. CDR1 is SGHRS, CDR2 YFSETQ, per germline. The CDR3 is 15 residues long.

The V gene is TRBV24-1, the J gene TRBJ2-3; a weak D match, TRBD1 (6 bases). Trimming pared 4 bases from V and 5 bases from J, leaving 12 bases between. CDR1 KGHDR and CDR2 SFDVKD come from the germline V gene. CDR3 size: 14 residues. The CDR3: CATSESGAGDTQYF. In DNA, the CDR3 is TGTGCCACCAGTGAGTCAGGGGCGGGAGATACGCAGTATTTT.

J is TRBJ2-2 and V is TRBV11-3; TRBD1 is a possible D gene (6 bases). The length of the CDR3 is 14 residues. V lost 5 bases and J lost 5, with 12 bases in between. The V gene's germline CDR1 is SGHNT and CDR2 YENEEA. The CDR3 is CASSGARGTGELFF. The CDR3 DNA reads as TGTGCCAGCAGCGGAGCCAGGGGAACCGGGGAGCTGTTTTTT.

The chain uses TRBV7-9 and TRBJ2-1, with 11 bases lining up with TRBD2. J was trimmed by 6 bases and V by 2 bases; bases with no gene match: 9. Germline CDR1 SEHNR, CDR2 FQNEAQ (reference sequence). The CDR3 is made up of 17 amino acids. The CDR3 coding sequence is TGTGCCAGCAGCTTATTGACTAGCGGGAATCGGGGCAATGAGCAGTTCTTC. This gives the protein CASSLLTSGNRGNEQFF.

This clonotype has just a few counts. The V and J genes are TRBV6-1 and TRBJ1-5; 8 nucleotides line up with TRBD1. CDR3 length equals 17 residues. The V and J ends lost 6 bases and 2 bases, in that order; junction bases with no gene match: 12. In germline, CDR1 is MNHNS, CDR2 SASEGT. This CDR3 is CASSRQGADLGNQPQHF. As DNA, the CDR3 is TGTGCCAGCAGCCGGCAGGGGGCCGATTTGGGCAATCAGCCCCAGCATTTT.

The chain uses TRBV11-2 and TRBJ1-2; TRBD1 matches 7 bases. Germline loops: CDR1 SGHAT, CDR2 FQNNGV. The CDR3 spans 14 residues. V shed 3 bases and J 5 bases; nucleotides not matched to a gene: 6. CDR3 bases: TGTGCCAGCAGCTTTGACAGGGTTGGGTATGGCTACACCTTC. Its protein product is CASSFDRVGYGYTF.

This clonotype turned up a few times. The rearrangement links TRBV20-1 to TRBJ1-1, with a weak D call TRBD1 (6 bases). In germline, CDR1 is DFQATT, CDR2 SNEGSKA (reference sequence). This CDR3 has 13 residues. V was clipped by 5 bases and J by 2 bases, with 12 bases between them. The CDR3 DNA follows: TGCAGTGCTTTTCCACAGGGAAACACTGAAGCTTTCTTT. Its protein product is CSAFPQGNTEAFF.

There are a few counts of this clonotype. V usage is TRBV9 and J usage is TRBJ2-5; D perhaps matches TRBD2 (5 bases). The CDR3 has 14 amino acids. V dropped 4 bases and J dropped 5 bases, with 15 bases sitting between them. CDR1 is SGDLS and CDR2 is YYNGEE in the germline V gene. This CDR3 is CASSTGRRGETQYF. In DNA, the CDR3 is TGTGCCAGCAGCACCGGACGGCGAGGGGAGACCCAGTACTTC.

This clonotype occurred a few times. The chain recombines TRBV2 with TRBJ2-2; either TRBD1 or TRBD2 may supply D (5 bases each). V was trimmed by 7 bases and J by 1 base, leaving 13 bases between them. CDR3 size: 15 residues. Germline-derived CDR1 and CDR2 are SNHLY and FYNNEI. The CDR3 spells CASKRRDVNTGELFF. CDR3 in DNA: TGTGCCAGCAAGAGAAGGGACGTGAACACCGGGGAGCTGTTTTTT.

CDR3 amino acids: CASSLVRSASPTEAFF. The CDR3 DNA reads as TGTGCCAGCAGCTTAGTTCGTTCGGCAAGCCCCACTGAAGCTTTCTTT. This chain uses TRBV7-2 with TRBJ1-1; D is ambiguous. CDR3 length: 16 residues. Trimming pared 1 base from V and 4 bases from J, leaving 16 bases between. Germline V lookup: CDR1 SGHTA, CDR2 FQGNSA.

This chain uses TRBV20-1 with TRBJ2-7; no firm D call. The CDR3 covers 14 residues. The germline V gene has CDR1 DFQATT and CDR2 SNEGSKA (reference sequence). V lost 6 bases and J lost 0, with 15 bases in between. The CDR3 here is CSAALVRSSYEQYF. The DNA of the CDR3 is TGCAGTGCGGCCCTGGTCAGGAGCTCCTACGAGCAGTACTTC.

The rearrangement uses TRBV6-2 or TRBV6-3 and TRBJ1-2; D is ambiguous. The CDR3 is 13 residues long. The germline CDR1 and CDR2 sequences are MNHEY and SVGEGT. Deletions cut 2 bases from V and 3 bases from J, with 7 bases between. DNA for the CDR3: TGTGCCAGCAGTTACGATGTTGACTATGGCTACACCTTC. It encodes CASSYDVDYGYTF.

The chain couples TRBV6-1 to TRBJ2-7; tentative D call: TRBD2 (6 bases). V lost 7 bases to trimming and J lost 0 bases, with 16 bases between them. The CDR3 consists of 15 residues. The germline gives CDR1 MNHNS, CDR2 SASEGT. CDR3 nucleotide sequence: TGTGCCAGCATTAACCGGGACTCGAGCTCCTACGAGCAGTACTTC. This gives the protein CASINRDSSSYEQYF.

The V and J genes are TRBV4-2 and TRBJ2-1; 13 nucleotides agree with TRBD2. Trimming cost V 1 base and J 3 bases; bases outside gene matches: 3. Germline V gene sequence: CDR1 LGHNA, CDR2 YNFKEQ. The CDR3 consists of 17 residues. The CDR3 is CASSQARTSGGYNEQFF. As DNA, the CDR3 is TGTGCCAGCAGCCAAGCTCGGACTAGCGGGGGCTACAATGAGCAGTTCTTC.

The J gene is TRBJ2-2, the V gene TRBV3-1; no reliable D call. The germline gives CDR1 LGHDT, CDR2 YNNKEL (reference sequence). The CDR3 length is 13 residues. V shed 2 bases and J shed 6 bases, with 7 bases lying between them. In DNA, the CDR3 is TGTGCCAGCAGCCAAAATCTTCCCGGGGAGCTGTTTTTT. Translated: CASSQNLPGELFF.